This T cell receptor beta chain originates from a study of control samples from healthy donors and cancer patients. Clones were sequenced by immunoSEQ multiplex PCR, and TCRdb holds only the in-frame ones, with some missing. The table lists 150,000 to 160,000 clones, roughly 93% of them singletons, with around 2.4% in the top ten. This clone was observed once. Material: blood. This TCR derives from a man aged 50-59 years in good health.

CDR3 bases: TGTGCCAGCAGCTTAGAGCCCCAGCATTTT. It is translated as CASSLEPQHF. This rearrangement joins TRBV28 to TRBJ1-5; D ambiguous. CDR1 is MDHEN, CDR2 SYDVKM, per germline. Trimming removed 6 bases at V and 8 bases at J, with 5 bases between. The CDR3 is 10 residues long.